This T cell receptor (beta chain) was captured by sequencing in a study of response to subunit inactivated influenza vaccine. Germline CDR1 MNHEY, CDR2 SMNVEV (reference sequence). This CDR3 has 16 residues. The V and J ends lost 5 bases and 0 bases respectively, with 14 bases between them. TCRdb fed the RT-PCR reads into MiXCR, producing one record per CDR3 protein. The sample lists 860,000 or so distinct CDR3 sequences, about 20% seen once, with about 9.4% in the top ten. This clonotype was detected a few times. The sequence derives from a man in his forties or fifties who received an inactivated influenza vaccine. The rearrangement uses TRBV27 and TRBJ2-4, with TRBD1 as a possible D gene (6 bases). The specimen comprised PBMCs from blood, sampled about 5 days after vaccination. CDR3 region: CASSINRDPAKNIQYF. CDR3 DNA sequence: TGTGCCAGCAGTATCAACAGGGATCCAGCCAAAAACATTCAGTACTTC.